This T cell receptor (beta chain) was obtained from a study of T and B cells in COVID-19 patients. Blood genomic DNA input for TRB amplification was 250-500 ng. Whole-study results and caveats: Sorted SARS-CoV-2-responsive or tetramer+ T cells and CD4+, regulatory and CD8+ subsets were not yet sequenced. At recovery TRB diversity and richness exceeded healthy donors, after highly clonal active COVID-19 repertoires.

The CDR3 has 13 residues. The V and J ends lost 2 bases and 5 bases respectively, with 12 bases between them. From germline, CDR1 is SQVTM and CDR2 ANQGSEA. By proportion, this clonotype is medium-sized (0.01 to 0.1%). Its antigen remains unidentified. BIOMED2 TRB-A/B primer pools were used in multiplex TRB PCR. TCRdb used MiXCR to reprocess the multiplex PCR reads, holding one entry per CDR3 protein. The profile shows roughly 9,400 distinct CDR3 sequences, 25% to 30% of them singletons. The clonotype originates from a human donor who had recovered from COVID-19. The chain joins TRBV29-1 to TRBJ1-1; weak D call: TRBD1 (5 bases). Material for sequencing was blood. The CDR3 sequence: CSVERSGGTEAFF. CDR3 DNA: TGCAGCGTTGAACGGTCTGGGGGGACTGAAGCTTTCTTT.